The 27 T cell receptor beta chains reported below all come from one sample, sequenced in a study of blood T cell repertoires in COVID-19 (dated by TCRdb to the early 2020s). The method behind the library was the immunoSEQ multiplex PCR assay. TCRdb stores this immuneACCESS table with in-frame sequences only. Part of the clones is absent; in the studies checked, under half of the shortfall reflects unresolved V genes, and no reason is known for the rest. Across this sample there are 150,000 to 200,000 clones, with around 80% seen only once. The ten largest clones add up to 10% to 15% of the sample. Sequenced: PBMCs or T cells enriched from blood (not recorded which). The receptors come from a woman aged 55-75 years who had recovered from COVID-19.

This chain uses TRBV10-2 with TRBJ2-1; D is unresolved. CDR1 and CDR2 (germline): WSHSY, SAAADI. V lost 1 base and J lost 7, with 2 bases in between. The CDR3 is 11 residues long. The DNA of the CDR3 is TGCGCCAGCAGTGAGTTAAATGAGCAGTTCTTC. Translated, it gives CASSELNEQFF.

The CDR3 loop is CASSAILKLAGYNNEQFF. The CDR3 DNA reads as TGTGCCAGCAGTGCAATTTTAAAACTAGCGGGGTATAATAATGAGCAGTTCTTC. The gene calls are TRBV28 and TRBJ2-1; the match to TRBD2 covers 10 bases. Germline CDR1 is MDHEN and CDR2 is SYDVKM. Losses at the gene ends were 5 bases for V and 7 bases for J; bases not matched to a gene: 17. This CDR3 is 18 amino acids long.

This chain connects TRBV4-2 to TRBJ2-7; 10 bases map to TRBD1. This CDR3 region has 15 residues. Germline lookup yields CDR1 LGHNA and CDR2 YNFKEQ. Trimming at V came to 4 bases and at J to 6 bases, leaving 9 bases not matched to a gene. The CDR3 nucleotides read TGTGCCAGCAGCCTAAGCCCGGGACAGGGGAGCGAGCAGTACTTC. Its protein product is CASSLSPGQGSEQYF.

DNA for the CDR3: TGTGCCAGCAATTCCCAGGGGACGGGACAGCCCCAGCATTTT. This gives the protein CASNSQGTGQPQHF. The genes are TRBV28 and TRBJ1-5; a possible D gene is TRBD1 (6 bases). The CDR3 extends over 14 amino acids. Deletions cut 7 bases from V and 7 bases from J, with 17 bases between. Germline V gene sequence: CDR1 MDHEN, CDR2 SYDVKM.

The chain couples TRBV2 to TRBJ1-6, with TRBD1 matching 8 bases. CDR1 and CDR2 (germline): SNHLY, FYNNEI. The CDR3 has 14 residues. V lost 9 bases, J lost 2 bases, and 3 bases stayed unmatched. The CDR3 bases are TGTGCCAGACAGACAGGGGCCTATAATTCACCCCTCCACTTT. It yields the protein CARQTGAYNSPLHF.

This clone was seen more than once but under ten times. The chain combines TRBV14 with TRBJ1-1; D is ambiguous. Trimming took off 6 bases at V and 1 base at J, with 9 bases between the two ends. Per the germline V gene, CDR1 is SGHDN and CDR2 is FVKESK. The CDR3 loop spans 13 amino acids. The CDR3 DNA follows: TGTGCCAGCAGTCCACAAACGAACACTGAAGCTTTCTTT. Protein product: CASSPQTNTEAFF.

The gene calls are TRBV7-8 and TRBJ1-5; D gene unclear. The CDR3 covers 15 residues. Deletions cut 10 bases from V and 2 bases from J, with 18 bases between. The germline gives CDR1 SGHVS, CDR2 FQNEAQ. The CDR3 is CATAPVSAGNQPQHF. The DNA of the CDR3 is TGTGCCACCGCCCCAGTCTCCGCGGGCAATCAGCCCCAGCATTTT.

V and J are TRBV6-5 and TRBJ2-4; maybe TRBD1 (5 bases). Germline-derived CDR1 and CDR2 are MNHEY and SVGAGI. The CDR3 extends over 15 amino acids. Trimming pared 5 bases from V and 0 bases from J, leaving 11 bases between. The CDR3 nucleotides read TGTGCCAGCAGTCCAGGGTCCCTAGCCAAAAACATTCAGTACTTC. Encoded protein: CASSPGSLAKNIQYF.

The chain combines TRBV4-2 with TRBJ1-1; D not resolved. Germline V lookup: CDR1 LGHNA, CDR2 YNFKEQ. The ends were cut back, 0 bases at V and 6 bases at J, with 17 bases in the middle. This CDR3 is built from 16 residues. The CDR3 sequence is CASSQEASQRSAEAFF. The CDR3, as DNA: TGTGCCAGCAGCCAAGAAGCATCCCAGAGGAGCGCTGAAGCTTTCTTT.

The genes are TRBV9 and TRBJ2-5, with D perhaps matching TRBD1 (5 bases). Germline V lookup: CDR1 SGDLS, CDR2 YYNGEE. The CDR3 sequence is 14 residues long. V lost 0 bases and J 0 bases, leaving 6 bases between the germline ends. DNA of the CDR3: TGTGCCAGCAGCGTAGAGGGGTACCAAGAGACCCAGTACTTC. Protein product: CASSVEGYQETQYF.

This chain uses TRBV5-5 with TRBJ1-2; D may be TRBD1 (6 bases). V dropped 4 bases and J dropped 4 bases, with 11 bases sitting between them. The CDR3 is 13 residues long. Germline values: CDR1 SGHKS, CDR2 YYEKEE (reference sequence). CDR3 residues: CASSLRGGYGYTF. CDR3 DNA sequence: TGTGCCAGCAGCCTCAGGGGCGGCTATGGCTACACCTTC.

This clone was seen a few times. This chain connects TRBV3-1 (or the pseudogene TRBV3-2) to TRBJ2-5, with D tentatively TRBD2 (6 bases). The CDR3 has 15 residues. The V end lost 1 base, the J end lost 7 bases, and 16 bases lay between the germline ends. In germline, CDR1 is LGHDT, CDR2 YNNKEL (reference sequence). CDR3 loop: CASSQGAADGGTQYF. The CDR3 nucleotides are TGTGCCAGCAGCCAAGGGGCGGCGGACGGGGGGACCCAGTACTTC.

This chain links TRBV16 with TRBJ1-2, with 7 bases that match TRBD1. CDR3 length: 14 amino acids. The ends lost 2 bases at V and 5 bases at J; junction bases unmatched: 5. The germline gives CDR1 KGHSY, CDR2 FQNENV. The CDR3 DNA is TGTGCCAGCAGCCAAGACAGGGCCCTTTATGGCTACACCTTC. This sequence encodes CASSQDRALYGYTF.

The chain combines TRBV5-6 with TRBJ1-5, with a weak D call TRBD1 (5 bases). Germline CDR1 and CDR2: SGHDT and YYEEEE. There are 12 residues in the CDR3. V shed 1 base and J shed 6 bases, with 5 bases lying between them. The CDR3 is CASSLQGQPQHF. CDR3 DNA: TGTGCCAGCAGCTTGCAGGGTCAGCCCCAGCATTTT.

The chain recombines TRBV5-1 with TRBJ1-3; D is ambiguous. V was clipped by 0 bases and J by 0 bases, with 10 bases between them. The CDR3 totals 16 residues. Germline CDR1 SGHRS, CDR2 YFSETQ. This CDR3 reads CASSLAGSYSGNTIYF. The CDR3 nucleotides are TGCGCCAGCAGCTTGGCCGGTAGCTACTCTGGAAACACCATATATTTT.

This chain uses TRBV12-3 or TRBV12-4 with TRBJ1-5, with D maybe TRBD1 (5 bases). Deletions cut 3 bases from V and 7 bases from J, with 10 bases between. CDR3 length: 13 residues. The DNA for the CDR3 is TGTGCCAGCAGTTTGATGGAGGGGCAGCCCCAGCATTTT. It yields the protein CASSLMEGQPQHF.

The chain combines TRBV12-5 with TRBJ2-5; TRBD1 might be the D (5 bases). V dropped 2 bases and J dropped 2 bases, with 6 bases sitting between them. This CDR3 contains 13 residues. The germline CDR1 and CDR2 sequences are LGHNT and FRNRAP. CDR3 sequence reads: CASGLRGQETQYF. The CDR3, as DNA: TGTGCTAGTGGTTTGAGGGGTCAAGAGACCCAGTACTTC.

The chain combines TRBV2 with TRBJ1-1, with TRBD1 matching 12 bases. Germline trimming cut 8 bases from V and 1 base from J; bases unmatched to any gene: 5. Germline loops: CDR1 SNHLY, CDR2 FYNNEI. This CDR3 region has 15 residues. The chain's CDR3 is CASGGQGATNTEAFF. CDR3 DNA sequence: TGTGCCAGCGGGGGACAGGGGGCGACGAACACTGAAGCTTTCTTT.

This chain links TRBV24-1 with TRBJ2-5, with 7 bases aligning to TRBD1. The CDR3 is 15 residues long. Germline-derived CDR1 and CDR2 are KGHDR and SFDVKD. The V segment lost 3 bases and the J segment 0 bases; nucleotides outside the gene matches: 3. CDR3 protein: CATSDPGTDQETQYF. Here the CDR3 DNA reads TGTGCCACCAGTGATCCCGGGACAGACCAAGAGACCCAGTACTTC.

V usage is TRBV4-2 and J usage is TRBJ2-2; D may be TRBD2 (6 bases). The germline V gene encodes CDR1 LGHNA and CDR2 YNFKEQ. V was cut by 0 bases and J by 4 bases, with 6 bases left in between. The CDR3 is 14 amino acids. The DNA of the CDR3 is TGTGCCAGCAGCCAAGAGCGGGGCACCGGGGAGCTGTTTTTT. It translates to CASSQERGTGELFF.

The V call is TRBV7-9, the J call TRBJ1-1; no clear D. Germline values: CDR1 SEHNR, CDR2 FQNEAQ (reference sequence). The CDR3 spans 12 residues. The germline V and J ends were trimmed by 2 bases and 3 bases, with 4 bases remaining between them. Here the CDR3 reads CASSLIDTEAFF. In DNA, the CDR3 is TGTGCCAGCAGCTTAATCGACACTGAAGCTTTCTTT.

The chain carries TRBV7-8 and TRBJ2-1; 11 bases agree with TRBD2. The V gene end was trimmed by 5 bases and the J gene end by 2 bases; junction bases not matched to a gene: 2. Germline V gene sequence: CDR1 SGHVS, CDR2 FQNEAQ. This CDR3 has 15 residues. CDR3 in amino acids: CASSASGGTYNEQFF. CDR3 coding DNA: TGTGCCAGCAGCGCTAGCGGGGGGACCTACAATGAGCAGTTCTTC.

The genes are TRBV19 and TRBJ1-5, with D perhaps TRBD1 (5 bases). Trimming removed 1 base at V and 3 bases at J, with 19 bases between. CDR1 is LNHDA, CDR2 SQIVND, per germline (reference sequence). The CDR3 contains 18 residues. CDR3 region: CASSIGAQGFFVNQPQHF. CDR3 DNA: TGTGCCAGTAGTATAGGTGCGCAGGGATTCTTCGTCAATCAGCCCCAGCATTTT.

This clone was observed a few times. This sequence joins TRBV10-3 and TRBJ2-5; TRBD1 aligns across 8 bases. V was pared by 3 bases and J by 1 base, with 7 bases of the junction left unmatched. Per the germline V gene, CDR1 is ENHRY and CDR2 is SYGVKD. The CDR3 length is 16 residues. CDR3 protein: CAISDRQGATQETQYF. The CDR3 DNA follows: TGTGCCATCAGTGATCGGCAGGGGGCGACCCAAGAGACCCAGTACTTC.

V and J are TRBV6-1 and TRBJ1-1; D is uncertain. Germline CDR1 reads MNHNS; CDR2 reads SASEGT. This CDR3 has 16 amino acids. V was trimmed by 3 bases and J by 2 bases, leaving 16 bases between them. The CDR3 DNA is TGTGCCAGCAGTGATGCCAGAAACCGGGGAAACACTGAAGCTTTCTTT. It yields the protein CASSDARNRGNTEAFF.

This clone has just a few counts. This chain connects TRBV30 to TRBJ2-1, with D maybe TRBD2 (6 bases). The CDR3 consists of 11 residues. Between the trimmed V and J ends, which lost 3 bases and 15 bases, there was a span of 15 bases. Germline V gene data show CDR1 as GTSNPN and CDR2 as SVGIG (reference sequence). As DNA, the CDR3 is TGTGCCTGGAGAAACCGGGACTGGGGGTTCTTC. Protein: CAWRNRDWGFF.

V and J are TRBV5-4 and TRBJ2-3; TRBD2 matches 7 bases. Trimming took 2 bases from V and 4 from J; bases not matched to a gene: 10. This CDR3 contains 16 residues. Germline V gene sequence: CDR1 SGHNT, CDR2 YYREEE (reference sequence). The CDR3 DNA reads as TGTGCCAGCAGCTTAGTGTGGGGGGGAAAATCAGATACGCAGTATTTT. Translated: CASSLVWGGKSDTQYF.